This T cell receptor beta chain was recovered during a study of monozygotic twins with inflammatory bowel disease. The study's findings and limits: A single strong IBD-associated signal or clonotype was not supported by the findings. Whereas healthy co-twins had higher TCRbeta diversity (inverse Simpson), IBD patients had lower diversity.

Template switching added UMIs carrying a 6-nucleotide sample barcode. TCRdb derives one entry per CDR3 protein from the 5' RACE reads, leaving out DNA. The sample has hundreds of thousands of distinct CDR3 sequences. About this clonotype: Its antigen is not identified.

CDR3 size: 12 residues. The V gene's germline CDR1 is LGHNA and CDR2 YNFKEQ. The sequence was collected from a human donor with ulcerative colitis or Crohn's disease, or a healthy co-twin of an affected twin (not recorded which). Input material: blood. The V gene is TRBV4-2, the J gene TRBJ1-3. The CDR3 sequence is CASSQETGTIYF.